A selection of T cell receptor beta chains follows, all from one sample in a study of blood T cell repertoires in COVID-19. Data came from immunoSEQ multiplex PCR; TCRdb stores just in-frame clones and leaves some out. The data show some 100,000 clones, about nine tenths seen once. Sequencing input: peripheral blood. These receptors were collected from a human donor in a cohort sampled during active COVID-19. Both conserved end residues are part of each CDR3. D genes are given only for firm matches. Expanded clones get a size class; other rows say once, few or many, or leave the size out.

d_gene,j_gene,v_gene,abundance,CDR3aa,CDR3nt
-,TRBJ2-2,TRBV6-2/TRBV6-3,-,CASSYFRGAANTGELFF,TGTGCCAGCAGTTACTTTCGTGGGGCCGCGAACACCGGGGAGCTGTTTTTT
TRBD2,TRBJ2-3,TRBV29-1,-,CSVDDLAGGQGTQYF,TGCAGCGTTGACGACCTAGCGGGGGGCCAAGGTACGCAGTATTTT
TRBD1,TRBJ1-1,TRBV6-5,once,CASSTGQVGDTEAFF,TGTGCCAGCAGTACCGGACAGGTTGGGGACACTGAAGCTTTCTTT
-,TRBJ2-7,TRBV10-3,few,CATRAGTYEQYF,TGTGCCACCAGGGCGGGGACCTACGAGCAGTACTTC
-,TRBJ2-2,TRBV15,-,CAVKSGPGLDGELFF,TGTGCCGTCAAATCCGGGCCTGGACTTGACGGGGAGCTGTTTTTT
-,TRBJ1-5,TRBV6-6,-,CASTQGGRESNQPQHF,TGTGCCAGCACCCAAGGGGGGAGGGAAAGCAATCAGCCCCAGCATTTT
TRBD1,TRBJ1-5,TRBV6-2/TRBV6-3,-,CASSYSIGTGGLPGNQPQHF,TGTGCCAGCAGTTACTCGATAGGGACAGGGGGTCTTCCTGGCAATCAGCCCCAGCATTTT
TRBD2,TRBJ2-5,TRBV9,-,CASSVGLAGVVEETQYF,TGTGCCAGCAGCGTAGGACTAGCGGGGGTTGTTGAAGAGACCCAGTACTTC
-,TRBJ2-3,TRBV7-9,-,CAGGADTQYF,TGTGCCGGCGGAGCCGATACGCAGTATTTT
-,TRBJ1-5,TRBV24-1,-,CATSDLRGQPQHF,TGTGCCACCAGTGATTTAAGGGGACAGCCCCAGCATTTT
-,TRBJ1-5,TRBV27,few,CASRPRAGVSNQPQHF,TGTGCCAGCAGACCCCGGGCGGGGGTTAGCAATCAGCCCCAGCATTTT
TRBD1,TRBJ1-6,TRBV6-5,-,CASNGQGISPLHF,TGTGCCAGCAATGGACAGGGGATCTCACCCCTCCACTTT
TRBD1,TRBJ2-7,TRBV7-4,-,CASSLGRGIFDEQYF,TGTGCCAGCAGCTTAGGCAGGGGGATATTTGACGAGCAGTACTTC
-,TRBJ1-1,TRBV6-4,-,CASSVRGNTEAFF,TGTGCCAGCAGTGTAAGGGGGAACACTGAAGCTTTCTTT
-,TRBJ2-1,TRBV3-1/TRBV3-2,-,CASSLNLASSYNEQFF,TGTGCCAGCAGCCTAAATCTAGCGAGCTCCTACAATGAGCAGTTCTTC
TRBD2,TRBJ2-7,TRBV18,-,CASSPRSSGKGRGEQYF,TGTGCCAGCTCACCAAGATCTAGCGGGAAGGGTCGAGGCGAGCAGTACTTC
-,TRBJ1-1,TRBV7-2,-,CASSLDTVTGRAFF,TGTGCCAGCAGCTTAGACACCGTTACAGGGAGAGCTTTCTTT
TRBD1,TRBJ1-1,TRBV28,-,CASYTIITGTGGTMNTEAFF,TGTGCCAGCTATACTATTATCACCGGGACAGGGGGTACCATGAACACTGAAGCTTTCTTT
TRBD1,TRBJ2-4,TRBV4-3,once,CASSQTRTGSGNIQYF,TGCGCCAGCAGCCAGACTCGGACAGGGTCGGGAAACATTCAGTACTTC
TRBD1,TRBJ1-1,TRBV19,-,CASKGQGLSEAFF,TGTGCCAGTAAGGGACAGGGCCTGTCTGAAGCTTTCTTT
TRBD1,TRBJ2-7,TRBV5-6,-,CASSLVGDRGRYEQYF,TGTGCCAGCAGCTTGGTGGGGGACAGGGGGCGGTACGAGCAGTACTTC
TRBD2,TRBJ2-1,TRBV10-3,-,CAISEFASGNEQFF,TGTGCCATCAGTGAGTTTGCTAGCGGGAATGAGCAGTTCTTC
-,TRBJ1-4,TRBV18,-,CASSQGESEKLFF,TGTGCCAGCTCACAGGGAGAAAGTGAAAAACTGTTTTTT
-,TRBJ1-2,TRBV4-1,-,CASSQVETTYGYTF,TGCGCCAGCAGCCAAGTTGAGACAACCTATGGCTACACCTTC
TRBD2,TRBJ2-7,TRBV5-1,-,CASGPGLAGSYEQYF,TGCGCCAGCGGGCCGGGACTAGCGGGGTCCTACGAGCAGTACTTC
TRBD1,TRBJ2-3,TRBV19,-,CASSLRQGGRGTDTQYF,TGTGCCAGTAGTCTGCGACAGGGGGGAAGGGGTACAGATACGCAGTATTTT
TRBD1,TRBJ2-1,TRBV20-1,-,CSASADRGGSSYNEQFF,TGCAGTGCTAGTGCCGACAGGGGTGGTAGCTCCTACAATGAGCAGTTCTTC
-,TRBJ2-7,TRBV4-1,few,CASSQDVARHPRAEQYF,TGCGCCAGCAGCCAAGATGTTGCGCGGCATCCCCGAGCCGAGCAGTACTTC
-,TRBJ1-1,TRBV7-8,-,CASSLATSGVGAFF,TGTGCCAGCAGCTTAGCAACCTCGGGGGTCGGAGCTTTCTTT
-,TRBJ2-7,TRBV5-3,-,CARSFGPPHLSYEQYF,TGTGCCAGAAGCTTTGGGCCTCCCCACTTATCCTACGAGCAGTACTTC
TRBD1,TRBJ2-1,TRBV6-2/TRBV6-3,-,CASTPGQGRTNEQFF,TGTGCCAGCACCCCGGGACAGGGGCGGACTAATGAGCAGTTCTTC
TRBD1,TRBJ2-7,TRBV27,-,CASSLRTGVPISYEQYF,TGTGCCAGCAGTTTAAGGACAGGGGTCCCCATATCCTACGAGCAGTACTTC
TRBD1,TRBJ2-7,TRBV10-3,once,CAISETGQSQDHEQYF,TGTGCCATCAGTGAGACGGGACAGTCTCAAGACCACGAGCAGTACTTC
-,TRBJ2-5,TRBV11-2,-,CASSSPLGSIQETQYF,TGTGCCAGCAGCTCACCCCTGGGGAGTATCCAAGAGACCCAGTACTTC
-,TRBJ1-5,TRBV24-1,-,CATSEYTSQINQPQHF,TGTGCCACCAGTGAATATACCTCGCAGATCAATCAGCCCCAGCATTTT